What follows is one T cell receptor (beta chain) and its context. The record originates from a study of cytomegalovirus exposure and HLA in healthy donors. Primers included in the PCR were 60 Vbeta and 13 Jbeta primers. The repertoire was sequenced with immunoSEQ multiplex PCR; TCRdb's copy has only in-frame clones and lacks some. Of over 65,000 clones in the sample, approximately 81% were seen once. CDR1 is LGHNA and CDR2 is YNFKEQ in the germline V gene. The CDR3 is made up of 14 amino acids. With V trimmed by 3 bases and J by 4 bases, 3 bases remained unmatched. Sequences were obtained from PBMCs. The TCR originated in a woman in her twenties or thirties in good health and CMV-seropositive. This chain uses TRBV4-2 with TRBJ2-3, with 8 bases lining up with TRBD2. CDR3 in DNA: TGTGCCAGCAGCCAGGGACTAGACCCAGATACGCAGTATTTT. This codes for CASSQGLDPDTQYF.